This TCR beta chain was sequenced during a study of blood T cell repertoires in COVID-19. Overall study: Sources were T cells, B-cell-depleted T cells, or PBMCs; the material itself was cDNA or gDNA.

Categorization into cohorts depended on clinical history that participants reported. Cohort 3 donors were reported recovered after two negative PCRs, clearance, or symptom resolution. The CDR3 sequence is 16 residues long. Germline lookup yields CDR1 LGHNA and CDR2 YNFKEQ. V was shortened by 0 bases and J by 0 bases, with 6 bases between the two germline ends. The data were produced by immunoSEQ multiplex PCR, yet TCRdb's version contains in-frame clones alone and is incomplete. The data contain some 130,000 clones, approximately 86% of them singletons. This clonotype was obtained from a woman aged 50 to 60 who had recovered from COVID-19. The chain is built from TRBV4-2 and TRBJ2-6; D ambiguous. Sequenced material: PBMCs or T cells enriched from blood (not recorded which). The CDR3 is CASSQDLSSGANVLTF. The CDR3 nucleotides are TGTGCCAGCAGCCAAGACCTGAGCTCTGGGGCCAACGTCCTGACTTTC.